This entry lists 7 T cell receptor beta chains sequenced from one sample in a study of blood T cells in healthy people across ages. A sample-barcoded 5' primer and a J-beta primer mix were used in a second PCR of about 7 to 12 cycles. From the 5' RACE reads, TCRdb called clonotypes with MiXCR, one entry per CDR3 protein. The profile shows approximately 830,000 distinct CDR3 sequences, approximately 59% of them singletons. What was sequenced was blood. These receptors were collected from a man under 40 in good health.

CDR3 region: CASSLARFSGSNYGYTF. As DNA, the CDR3 is TGTGCCAGCAGCTTAGCGCGTTTTTCTGGCAGCAACTATGGCTACACCTTC. The chain carries TRBV7-2 and TRBJ1-2; D is unclear. Germline values: CDR1 SGHTA, CDR2 FQGNSA. The V and J ends lost 0 bases and 2 bases respectively, with 16 bases between them. CDR3 length: 17 residues.

The chain recombines TRBV27 with TRBJ2-1, with 8 nucleotides matching TRBD1. Per the germline V gene, CDR1 is MNHEY and CDR2 is SMNVEV (reference sequence). The CDR3 contains 17 residues. The trim removed 4 bases at V and 4 bases at J, leaving 12 bases unmatched. DNA for the CDR3: TGTGCCAGCAGTTCACCGCCAGGGACAGGTGAATACAATGAGCAGTTCTTC. It codes for CASSSPPGTGEYNEQFF.

The rearrangement uses TRBV20-1 and TRBJ2-1; no clear D. V lost 5 bases to trimming and J lost 2 bases, with 16 bases between them. This CDR3 is built from 15 residues. Germline V gene sequence: CDR1 DFQATT, CDR2 SNEGSKA (reference sequence). For the CDR3, the DNA is TGCAGTGCTGGTGGCCCGGGTGGGGCCTACAATGAGCAGTTCTTC. Its translation is CSAGGPGGAYNEQFF.

This chain connects TRBV27 to TRBJ2-5; a weak D match, TRBD1 (6 bases). Germline-derived CDR1 and CDR2 are MNHEY and SMNVEV (reference sequence). CDR3 length equals 14 residues. V lost 7 bases and J 11 bases, leaving 23 bases between the germline ends. CDR3 amino acids: CASKAAGDRGEQYF. In DNA form, the CDR3 reads TGTGCCAGCAAAGCCGCAGGGGACCGCGGAGAGCAGTACTTC.

A note on this clonotype: A junction boundary mismatches the germline segment, possibly from a read error. In DNA form, the CDR3 reads TGTGCCAGCAGCCCTACGACGGCGAACTATGGCCACACCTTC. Protein sequence: CASSPTTANYGHTF. The gene calls are TRBV7-3 and TRBJ1-2; unclear D gene. The CDR3 runs 14 residues. Germline loops: CDR1 SGHTA, CDR2 FQGTGA.

This clonotype was found a few times. The chain recombines TRBV25-1 with TRBJ1-2, with TRBD1 identical over 8 bases. This CDR3 region has 17 residues. From germline, CDR1 is MGHDK and CDR2 SYGVNS. Trimming at V came to 7 bases and at J to 0 bases, leaving 13 bases not matched to a gene. The CDR3 region is CASTSGTGVNTNYGYTF. For the CDR3, the DNA is TGTGCCAGCACTTCCGGGACAGGCGTAAATACTAACTATGGCTACACCTTC.

This clonotype was found once. One end of the junction fails to match germline, which may point to a read error. This rearrangement joins TRBV20-1 to TRBJ2-3; TRBD2 agrees at 15 bases. Germline assignment: CDR1 DFQATT and CDR2 SNEGSKA (reference sequence). This CDR3 contains 15 residues. CDR3 sequence reads: CSAGLAGGLTDTRYF. The CDR3 nucleotides are TGCAGTGCTGGACTAGCGGGGGGGCTCACAGATACGCGGTATTTT.